This T cell receptor (beta chain) emerged from a study of cytomegalovirus exposure and HLA in healthy donors. Profiled with immunoSEQ multiplex PCR; TCRdb holds only in-frame clones, not every one. The sample carries about 160,000 clones, around nine tenths recorded once. Worth noting for this clone: Its antigen is still unknown.

V gave up 5 bases and J gave up 7 bases; unmatched junction bases: 8. Germline CDR1 and CDR2: SGHTA and FQGNSA. The CDR3 is 15 residues long. The approximately 120-subject validation cohort, separate from the 666-subject first cohort, included the donors. Points from the study as a whole: Among TCR beta chains, those listed as cytomegalovirus-associated numbered some 160. Under in vitro conditions, three CMV-associated chains were confirmed as specific for CMV antigens.

The receptor was isolated from a woman between 18 and 29 years old in good health and CMV-seronegative. The specimen was PBMCs. The chain uses TRBV7-2 and TRBJ2-1; 10 nucleotides align to TRBD2. In DNA form, the CDR3 reads TGTGCCAGCAGCCATTCTAGCGGGAGAAGTAATGAGCAGTTCTTC. Its translation: CASSHSSGRSNEQFF.